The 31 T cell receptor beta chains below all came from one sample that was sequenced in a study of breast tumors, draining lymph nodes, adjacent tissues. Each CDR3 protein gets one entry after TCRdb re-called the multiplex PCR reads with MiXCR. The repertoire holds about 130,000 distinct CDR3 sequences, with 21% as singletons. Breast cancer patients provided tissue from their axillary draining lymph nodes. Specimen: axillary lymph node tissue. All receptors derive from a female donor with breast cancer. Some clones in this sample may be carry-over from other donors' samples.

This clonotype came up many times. CDR3 nucleotides: TGTGCCAGCAGCTCGAGTAGCGGGGGGTTTAGCACAGATACGCAGTATTTT. Translating it yields CASSSSSGGFSTDTQYF. This chain connects TRBV7-2 to TRBJ2-3; 10 bases fit TRBD2. The ends lost 4 bases at V and 0 bases at J; junction bases unmatched: 7. The CDR3 runs 17 residues. Germline loops: CDR1 SGHTA, CDR2 FQGNSA.

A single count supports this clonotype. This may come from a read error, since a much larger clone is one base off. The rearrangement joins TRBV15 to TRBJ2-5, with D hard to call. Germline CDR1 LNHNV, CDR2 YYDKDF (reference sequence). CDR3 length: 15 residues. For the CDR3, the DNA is TGTGCCACCAGCGGAGATCTAGGGTCAGCGGAGACCCAGTACTTC. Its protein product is CATSGDLGSAETQYF. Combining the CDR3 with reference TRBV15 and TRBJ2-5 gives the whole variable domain DAMVIQNPRYQVTQFGKPVTLSCSQTLNHNVMYWYQQKSSQAPKLLFHYYDKDFNNEADTPDNFQSRRPNTSFCFLDIRSPGLGDTAMYLCATSGDLGSAETQYFGPGTRLLVL.

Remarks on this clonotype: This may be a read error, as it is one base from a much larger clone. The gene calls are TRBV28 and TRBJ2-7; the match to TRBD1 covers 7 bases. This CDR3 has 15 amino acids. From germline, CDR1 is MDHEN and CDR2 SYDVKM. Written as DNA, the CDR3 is TGTGTCAGCAGTTTACTGGGCAGGGGGTTCCACGAGCAGTACTTC. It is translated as CVSSLLGRGFHEQYF. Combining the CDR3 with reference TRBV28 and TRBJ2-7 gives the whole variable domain DVKVTQSSRYLVKRTGEKVFLECVQDMDHENMFWYRQDPGLGLRLIYFSYDVKMKEKGDIPEGYSVSREKKERFSLILESASTNQTSMYLCVSSLLGRGFHEQYFGPGTRLTVT.

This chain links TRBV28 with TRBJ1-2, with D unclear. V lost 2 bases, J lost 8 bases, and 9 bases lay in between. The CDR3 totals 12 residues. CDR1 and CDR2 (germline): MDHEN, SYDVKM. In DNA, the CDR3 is TGTGCCAGCAGTTTAATAGGAAGAGGCTACACCTTC. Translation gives CASSLIGRGYTF.

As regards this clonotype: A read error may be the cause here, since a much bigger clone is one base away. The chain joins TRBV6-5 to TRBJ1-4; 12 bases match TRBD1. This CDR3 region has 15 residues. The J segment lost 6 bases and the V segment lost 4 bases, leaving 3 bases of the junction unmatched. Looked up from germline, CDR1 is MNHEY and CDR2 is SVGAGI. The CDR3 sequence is CASSWDRGPYEKLFF. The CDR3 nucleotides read TGTGCCAGCAGTTGGGACAGGGGGCCCTATGAAAAACTGTTTTTT.

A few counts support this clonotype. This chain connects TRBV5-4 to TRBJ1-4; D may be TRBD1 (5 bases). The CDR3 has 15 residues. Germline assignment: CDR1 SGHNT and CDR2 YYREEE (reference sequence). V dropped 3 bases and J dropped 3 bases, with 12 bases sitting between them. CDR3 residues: CASSSLTEPNEKLFF. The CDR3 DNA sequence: TGTGCCAGCAGCTCCCTGACAGAGCCTAATGAAAAACTGTTTTTT.

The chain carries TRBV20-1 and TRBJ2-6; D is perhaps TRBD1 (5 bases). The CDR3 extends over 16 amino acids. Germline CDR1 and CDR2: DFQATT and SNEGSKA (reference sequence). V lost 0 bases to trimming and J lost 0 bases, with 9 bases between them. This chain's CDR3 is CSARENRPSGANVLTF. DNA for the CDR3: TGCAGTGCTAGAGAGAACAGGCCCTCTGGGGCCAACGTCCTGACTTTC.

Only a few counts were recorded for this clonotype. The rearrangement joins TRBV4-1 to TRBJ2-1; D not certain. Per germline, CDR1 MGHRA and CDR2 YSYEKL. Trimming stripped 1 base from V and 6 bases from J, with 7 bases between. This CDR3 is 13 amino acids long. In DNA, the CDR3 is TGCGCCAGCAGCCAAGGAGAAGGCAATGAGCAGTTCTTC. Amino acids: CASSQGEGNEQFF.

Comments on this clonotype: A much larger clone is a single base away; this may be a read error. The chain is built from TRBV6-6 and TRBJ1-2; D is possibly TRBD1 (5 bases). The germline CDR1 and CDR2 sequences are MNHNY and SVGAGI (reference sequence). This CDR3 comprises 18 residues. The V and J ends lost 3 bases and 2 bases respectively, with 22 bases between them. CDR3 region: CASSYAYQDTYSNYGYTF. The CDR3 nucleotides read TGTGCCAGCAGTTATGCCTACCAGGACACTTACTCAAACTATGGCTACACCTTC.

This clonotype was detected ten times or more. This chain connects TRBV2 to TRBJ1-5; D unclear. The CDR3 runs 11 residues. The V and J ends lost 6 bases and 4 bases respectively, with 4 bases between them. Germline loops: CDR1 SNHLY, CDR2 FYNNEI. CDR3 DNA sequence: TGTGCCAGCAGACTTAATCAGCCCCAGCATTTT. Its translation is CASRLNQPQHF.

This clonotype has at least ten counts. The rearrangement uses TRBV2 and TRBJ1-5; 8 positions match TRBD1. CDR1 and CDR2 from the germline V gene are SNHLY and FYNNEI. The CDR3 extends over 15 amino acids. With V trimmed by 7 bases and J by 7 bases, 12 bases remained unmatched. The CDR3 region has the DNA TGTGCCAGCACATATACCAGGGGGCGCAGGCAGCCCCAGCATTTT. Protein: CASTYTRGRRQPQHF. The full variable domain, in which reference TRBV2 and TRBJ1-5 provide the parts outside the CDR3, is EPEVTQTPSHQVTQMGQEVILRCVPISNHLYFYWYRQILGQKVEFLVSFYNNEISEKSEIFDDQFSVERPDGSNFTLKIRSTKLEDSAMYFCASTYTRGRRQPQHFGDGTRLSIL.

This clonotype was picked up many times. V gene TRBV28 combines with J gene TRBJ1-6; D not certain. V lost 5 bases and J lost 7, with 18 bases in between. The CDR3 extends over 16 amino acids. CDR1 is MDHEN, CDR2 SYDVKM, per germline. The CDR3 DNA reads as TGTGCCAGCAGTCAGCAGGTTTTCAGCACGAATTCACCCCTCCACTTT. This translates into CASSQQVFSTNSPLHF. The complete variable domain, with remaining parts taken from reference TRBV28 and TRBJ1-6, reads DVKVTQSSRYLVKRTGEKVFLECVQDMDHENMFWYRQDPGLGLRLIYFSYDVKMKEKGDIPEGYSVSREKKERFSLILESASTNQTSMYLCASSQQVFSTNSPLHFGNGTRLTVT.

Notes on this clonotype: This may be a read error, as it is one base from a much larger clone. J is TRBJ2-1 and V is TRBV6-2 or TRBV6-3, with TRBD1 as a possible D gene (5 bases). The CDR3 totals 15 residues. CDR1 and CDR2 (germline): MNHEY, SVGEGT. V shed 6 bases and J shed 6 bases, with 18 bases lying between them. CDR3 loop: CASSQGNTVLNEQFF. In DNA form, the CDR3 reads TGTGCCAGCAGCCAGGGTAATACAGTTCTCAATGAGCAGTTCTTC.

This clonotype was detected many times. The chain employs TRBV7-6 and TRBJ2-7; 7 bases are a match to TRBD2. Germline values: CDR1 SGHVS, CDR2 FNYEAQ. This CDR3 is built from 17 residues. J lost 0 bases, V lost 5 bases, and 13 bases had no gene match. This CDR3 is CASSTLLRGTTSYEQYF. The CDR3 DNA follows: TGTGCCAGCAGCACCCTTTTAAGAGGGACTACCTCCTACGAGCAGTACTTC.

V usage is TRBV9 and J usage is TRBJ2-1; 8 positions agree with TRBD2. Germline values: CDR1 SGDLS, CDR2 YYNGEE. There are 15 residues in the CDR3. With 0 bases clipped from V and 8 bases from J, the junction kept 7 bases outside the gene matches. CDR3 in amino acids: CASSVDSGSMDEQFF. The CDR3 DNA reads TGTGCCAGCAGCGTAGACAGCGGGAGTATGGATGAGCAGTTCTTC.

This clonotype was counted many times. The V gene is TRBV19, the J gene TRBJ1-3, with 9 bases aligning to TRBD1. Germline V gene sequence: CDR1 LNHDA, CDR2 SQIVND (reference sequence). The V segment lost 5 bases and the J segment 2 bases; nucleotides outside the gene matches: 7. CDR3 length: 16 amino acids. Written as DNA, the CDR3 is TGTGCCAGTAGTTCTGGACAGGGGAAGGCTGGAAACACCATATATTTT. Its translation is CASSSGQGKAGNTIYF. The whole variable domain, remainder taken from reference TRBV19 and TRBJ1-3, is DGGITQSPKYLFRKEGQNVTLSCEQNLNHDAMYWYRQDPGQGLRLIYYSQIVNDFQKGDIAEGYSVSREKKESFPLTVTSAQKNPTAFYLCASSSGQGKAGNTIYFGEGSWLTVV.

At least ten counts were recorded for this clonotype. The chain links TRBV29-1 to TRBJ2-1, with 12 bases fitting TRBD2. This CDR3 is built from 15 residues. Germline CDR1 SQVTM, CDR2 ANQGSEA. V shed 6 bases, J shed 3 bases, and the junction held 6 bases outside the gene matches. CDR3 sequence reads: CSVPSGGGIYNEQFF. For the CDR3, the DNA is TGCAGCGTGCCTAGCGGGGGGGGAATCTACAATGAGCAGTTCTTC.

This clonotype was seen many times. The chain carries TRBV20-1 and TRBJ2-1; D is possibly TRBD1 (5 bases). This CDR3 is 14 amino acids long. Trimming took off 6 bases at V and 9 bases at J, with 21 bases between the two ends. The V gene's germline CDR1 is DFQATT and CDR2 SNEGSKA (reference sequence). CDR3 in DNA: TGCAGTGCCGAAGGGGATCTCGGTTTAACTGAGCAGTTCTTC. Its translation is CSAEGDLGLTEQFF.

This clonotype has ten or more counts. Here the CDR3 DNA reads TGTGCCAGCAGCGTAGGAGGGTACGAGCAGTACTTC. Amino acid sequence: CASSVGGYEQYF. The rearrangement uses TRBV9 and TRBJ2-7, with D possibly TRBD2 on 5 matching bases. Trimming removed 0 bases at V and 4 bases at J, with 5 bases between. This CDR3 spans 12 amino acids. Per the germline V gene, CDR1 is SGDLS and CDR2 is YYNGEE.

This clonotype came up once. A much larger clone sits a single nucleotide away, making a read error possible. The CDR3 sequence: CASRSGDTGELFF. DNA for the CDR3: TGTGCCAGTAGGTCCGGGGACACCGGGGAGCTGTTTTTT. This chain uses TRBV19 with TRBJ2-2; D may be TRBD2 (5 bases). The V gene's germline CDR1 is LNHDA and CDR2 SQIVND (reference sequence). Trimming took 6 bases from V and 3 from J, leaving 8 bases between them. The CDR3 loop spans 13 amino acids.

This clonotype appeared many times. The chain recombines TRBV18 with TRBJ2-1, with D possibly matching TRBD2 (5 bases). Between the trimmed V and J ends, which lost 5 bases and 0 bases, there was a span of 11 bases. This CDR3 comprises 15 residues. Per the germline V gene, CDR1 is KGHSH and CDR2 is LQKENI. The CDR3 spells CASSTSTSSYNEQFF. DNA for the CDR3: TGTGCCAGCTCAACCAGTACTAGCTCCTACAATGAGCAGTTCTTC.

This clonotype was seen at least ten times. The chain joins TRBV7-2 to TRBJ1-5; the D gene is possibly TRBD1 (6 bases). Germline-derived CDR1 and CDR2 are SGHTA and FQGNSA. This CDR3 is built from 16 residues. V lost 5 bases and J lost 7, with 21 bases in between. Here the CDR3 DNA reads TGTGCCAGCAGCACCTGGAGGTCACAGGGAGACCAGCCCCAGCATTTT. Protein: CASSTWRSQGDQPQHF.

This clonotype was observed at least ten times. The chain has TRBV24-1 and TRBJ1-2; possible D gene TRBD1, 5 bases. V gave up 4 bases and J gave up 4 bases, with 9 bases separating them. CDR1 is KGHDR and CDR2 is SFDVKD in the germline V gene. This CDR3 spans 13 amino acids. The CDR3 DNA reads TGTGCCACCAGTGAAGGGGCCGGCTATGGCTACACCTTC. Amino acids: CATSEGAGYGYTF.

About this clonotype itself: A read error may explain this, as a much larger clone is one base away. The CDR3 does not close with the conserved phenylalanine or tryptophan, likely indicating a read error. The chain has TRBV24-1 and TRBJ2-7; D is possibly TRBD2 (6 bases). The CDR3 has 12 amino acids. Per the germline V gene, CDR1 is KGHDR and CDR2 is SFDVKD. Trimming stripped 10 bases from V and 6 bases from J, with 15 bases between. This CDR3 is CATPNGGSEQYS. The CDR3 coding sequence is TGTGCCACGCCTAACGGAGGGAGCGAGCAGTACTCC.

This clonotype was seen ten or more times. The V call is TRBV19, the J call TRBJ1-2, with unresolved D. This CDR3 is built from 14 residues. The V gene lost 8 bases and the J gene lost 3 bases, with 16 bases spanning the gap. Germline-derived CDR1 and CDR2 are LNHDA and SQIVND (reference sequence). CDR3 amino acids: CASSWVVGDYGYTF. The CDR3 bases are TGTGCCAGTTCTTGGGTCGTCGGGGACTATGGCTACACCTTC.

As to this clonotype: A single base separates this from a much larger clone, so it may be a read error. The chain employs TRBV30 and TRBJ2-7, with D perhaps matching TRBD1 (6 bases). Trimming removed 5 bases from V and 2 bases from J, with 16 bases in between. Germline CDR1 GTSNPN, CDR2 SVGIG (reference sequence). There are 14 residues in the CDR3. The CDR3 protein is CAWGTGQPPYEQYF. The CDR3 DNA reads TGTGCCTGGGGTACCGGACAGCCACCCTACGAGCAGTACTTC. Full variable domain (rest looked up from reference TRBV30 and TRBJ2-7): SQTIHQWPATLVQPVGSPLSLECTVEGTSNPNLYWYRQAAGRGLQLLFYSVGIGQISSEVPQNLSASRPQDRQFILSSKKLLLSDSGFYLCAWGTGQPPYEQYFGPGTRLTVT.

The CDR3 region is CSVSTAISGNTIYF. CDR3 bases: TGCAGTGTTTCCACGGCTATCTCTGGAAACACCATATATTTT. The chain employs TRBV20-1 and TRBJ1-3, with D unclear. V lost 7 bases to trimming and J lost 0 bases, with 13 bases between them. This CDR3 has 14 amino acids. Germline CDR1 is DFQATT and CDR2 is SNEGSKA (reference sequence).

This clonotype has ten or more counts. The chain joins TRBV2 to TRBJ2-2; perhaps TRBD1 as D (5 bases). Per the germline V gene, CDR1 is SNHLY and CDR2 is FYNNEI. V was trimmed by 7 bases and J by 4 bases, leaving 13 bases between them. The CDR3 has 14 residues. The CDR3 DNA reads TGTGCCAGCACGATACAGGTTCCCACCGGGGAGCTGTTTTTT. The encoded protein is CASTIQVPTGELFF.

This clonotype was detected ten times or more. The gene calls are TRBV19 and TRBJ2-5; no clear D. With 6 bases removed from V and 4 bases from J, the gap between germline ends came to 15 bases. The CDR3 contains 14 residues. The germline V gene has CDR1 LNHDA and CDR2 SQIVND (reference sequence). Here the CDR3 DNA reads TGTGCCAGTAGCCCCGAGGCAACGGGAGAGACCCAGTACTTC. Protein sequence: CASSPEATGETQYF.

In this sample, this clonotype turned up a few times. The CDR3 DNA sequence: TGTGCCAGAGCCGGGACAGGGGGCTATGGCTACACCTTC. Amino acids: CARAGTGGYGYTF. The chain is built from TRBV30 and TRBJ1-2, with 11 bases matching TRBD1. V was pared by 8 bases and J by 4 bases, with 6 bases of the junction left unmatched. The length of the CDR3 is 13 residues. Germline CDR1 GTSNPN, CDR2 SVGIG (reference sequence).

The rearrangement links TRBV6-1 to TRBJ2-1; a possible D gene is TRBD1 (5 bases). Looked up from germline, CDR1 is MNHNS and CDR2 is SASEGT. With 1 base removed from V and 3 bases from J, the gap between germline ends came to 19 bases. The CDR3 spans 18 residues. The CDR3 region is CASSEGGGRADLYNEQFF. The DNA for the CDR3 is TGTGCCAGCAGTGAAGGGGGCGGCCGGGCCGACCTCTACAATGAGCAGTTCTTC.